The clone carrying this T cell receptor beta chain showed up many times. The antigen is undetermined. These data originate in a study of cytomegalovirus exposure and HLA in healthy donors. General study points: Cytomegalovirus-associated status was assigned to about 180 TCR beta chains.

Only in-frame clones appear in the TCRdb table, and some are missing; sequencing was by immunoSEQ multiplex PCR. The data contain some 260,000 clones, 90% of them seen just once; the ten biggest clones take up 3.1%. Germline V lookup: CDR1 LNHDA, CDR2 SQIVND (reference sequence). The CDR3 is 12 residues long. V shed 6 bases and J shed 1 base, with 6 bases lying between them. V gene TRBV19 combines with J gene TRBJ1-1; TRBD1 is a possible D gene (5 bases). Sequencing was done on a sample of PBMCs. The TCR sequence derives from a woman aged 30 to 39 in good health and CMV-seronegative. The CDR3 DNA is TGTGCCAGTAGGGGGGGGAACACTGAAGCTTTCTTT. Residues: CASRGGNTEAFF.